Listed here are 25 T cell receptor beta chains from one sample, sequenced in a study of beta chain features in type 1 diabetes. Notes on the study in general: Moderately but significantly shorter TCRB CDR3s were found in Type 1 diabetes patients in all four CD4+ subsets.

What these receptors recognize is not known. Isolated RNA was reverse transcribed in full, so expressed TCRB transcripts were sequenced. Produced via immunoSEQ multiplex PCR; TCRdb's table is partial and in-frame only. Of about 650,000 clones in the sample, 9.5% to 15% are singletons; the top ten hold more than 0.1%. Specimen: naive CD4+ T cells from blood. The origin of the receptors is a man aged 25 to 45 with type 1 diabetes.

The table lists this clone with a few counts. The chain couples TRBV2 to TRBJ2-2, with D uncertain. The length of the CDR3 is 11 residues. Germline CDR1 SNHLY, CDR2 FYNNEI. The V gene lost 1 base and the J gene lost 7 bases, with 1 base spanning the gap. In DNA, the CDR3 is TGTGCCAGCAGTGAAGACGGGGAGCTGTTTTTT. Residues: CASSEDGELFF.

This clone was seen a few times. The V gene is TRBV10-3, the J gene TRBJ1-5, with 7 bases aligning to TRBD1. The CDR3 runs 15 residues. CDR1 ENHRY and CDR2 SYGVKD come from the germline V gene. The ends lost 3 bases at V and 1 base at J; junction bases unmatched: 3. The CDR3 sequence is CAISDQGESNQPQHF. In nucleotides, the CDR3 is TGTGCCATCAGTGATCAGGGGGAGAGCAATCAGCCCCAGCATTTT.

This clone was recorded a few times. V gene TRBV9 combines with J gene TRBJ2-7, with TRBD1 as a possible D gene (5 bases). V was shortened by 3 bases and J by 2 bases, with 15 bases between the two germline ends. The CDR3 is 15 amino acids. Germline-derived CDR1 and CDR2 are SGDLS and YYNGEE. The CDR3 reads CASSARTGTPYEQYF. The CDR3 nucleotides are TGTGCCAGCAGCGCGAGAACAGGAACACCCTACGAGCAGTACTTC.

The rearrangement links TRBV28 to TRBJ2-4; unclear D gene. Trimming removed 6 bases from V and 1 base from J, with 13 bases in between. CDR1 and CDR2 from the germline V gene are MDHEN and SYDVKM. The CDR3 runs to 15 residues. The CDR3 loop is CASSHSGLAKNIQYF. CDR3 bases: TGTGCCAGCAGCCACAGTGGTTTGGCCAAAAACATTCAGTACTTC.

This clone was counted only a few times. The chain carries TRBV9 and TRBJ1-1; unclear D gene. The germline gives CDR1 SGDLS, CDR2 YYNGEE. The V end lost 6 bases, the J end lost 1 base, and 13 bases lay between the germline ends. This CDR3 is built from 14 residues. CDR3 region: CASTIGLTNTEAFF. As DNA, the CDR3 is TGTGCCAGCACCATCGGACTGACGAACACTGAAGCTTTCTTT.

The chain uses TRBV4-2 and TRBJ1-3; D is unresolved. The CDR3 has 16 amino acids. The germline gives CDR1 LGHNA, CDR2 YNFKEQ. V dropped 0 bases and J dropped 3 bases, with 12 bases sitting between them. CDR3 sequence (DNA): TGTGCCAGCAGCCAAGAGGTTTCCAATGGTGGAAACACCATATATTTT. Its protein product is CASSQEVSNGGNTIYF.

The chain joins TRBV25-1 to TRBJ1-4; no clear D gene. CDR1 and CDR2 from the germline V gene are MGHDK and SYGVNS. This CDR3 region has 12 residues. The V end lost 10 bases, the J end lost 8 bases, and 14 bases lay between the germline ends. CDR3 residues: CATAGNGEKLFF. The CDR3 coding sequence is TGTGCCACCGCGGGGAATGGAGAAAAACTGTTTTTT.

This chain connects TRBV6-5 to TRBJ1-5, with no clear D. The germline V gene encodes CDR1 MNHEY and CDR2 SVGAGI. The CDR3 contains 13 residues. V was shortened by 9 bases and J by 0 bases, with 9 bases between the two germline ends. The CDR3 here is CASAGYSNQPQHF. In DNA form, the CDR3 reads TGTGCCAGTGCGGGGTATAGCAATCAGCCCCAGCATTTT.

In this sample, this clone turned up a few times. The genes are TRBV5-4 and TRBJ2-7; 8 bases line up with TRBD2. Unmatched junction bases numbered 9, after V lost 4 bases and J lost 0 bases. This CDR3 region has 16 residues. The germline V gene has CDR1 SGHNT and CDR2 YYREEE (reference sequence). For the CDR3, the DNA is TGTGCCAGCAGCCCAAGCGGGGGAGTCCTCTCCTACGAGCAGTACTTC. Amino acid sequence: CASSPSGGVLSYEQYF.

The chain links TRBV4-3 to TRBJ2-2; D may be TRBD2 (6 bases). The germline CDR1 and CDR2 sequences are LGHNA and YSLEER. Trimming cost V 0 bases and J 3 bases, with 8 bases left between them. The CDR3 extends over 15 amino acids. CDR3: CASSQDRRDTGELFF. The CDR3 DNA reads TGCGCCAGCAGCCAAGATAGGAGGGACACCGGGGAGCTGTTTTTT.

This clone was detected only a few times. The V gene is TRBV29-1, the J gene TRBJ1-1; a possible D gene is TRBD1 (5 bases). V was shortened by 8 bases and J by 3 bases, with 13 bases between the two germline ends. There are 12 residues in the CDR3. Germline CDR1 SQVTM, CDR2 ANQGSEA. The CDR3 nucleotides read TGCAGCTTTGGGGAAGGGGACACTGAAGCTTTCTTT. Its protein is CSFGEGDTEAFF.

The J gene is TRBJ1-2, the V gene TRBV28; D uncertain. The CDR3 has 10 amino acids. The V gene's germline CDR1 is MDHEN and CDR2 SYDVKM. The CDR3 DNA reads TGTGCGACCGGGGAGTATGGCTACACCTTC. The encoded protein is CATGEYGYTF.

This clone was detected only a few times. CDR3 sequence: CSVETSGVYEQYF. The DNA of the CDR3 is TGCAGCGTTGAAACTAGCGGCGTTTACGAGCAGTACTTC. The V and J genes are TRBV29-1 and TRBJ2-7; 8 positions agree with TRBD2. The V segment lost 2 bases and the J segment 4 bases; nucleotides outside the gene matches: 4. This CDR3 region has 13 residues. Germline V lookup: CDR1 SQVTM, CDR2 ANQGSEA.

This clone occurred a few times. The chain uses TRBV11-2 and TRBJ1-2; D is unclear. V gave up 3 bases and J gave up 4 bases, with 9 bases separating them. From germline, CDR1 is SGHAT and CDR2 FQNNGV. This CDR3 contains 13 residues. CDR3 sequence reads: CASSLEGPYGYTF. DNA of the CDR3: TGTGCCAGCAGCTTGGAAGGCCCCTATGGCTACACCTTC.

This clone was picked up a small number of times. This chain links TRBV9 with TRBJ1-3, with D perhaps matching TRBD1 (5 bases). The V and J ends lost 2 bases and 6 bases respectively, with 15 bases between them. CDR3 length: 15 amino acids. CDR1 SGDLS and CDR2 YYNGEE come from the germline V gene. The CDR3 sequence: CASSVGTAYENTIYF. The CDR3 nucleotides are TGTGCCAGCAGCGTGGGGACGGCGTATGAAAACACCATATATTTT.

This clone was picked up a small number of times. The chain employs TRBV29-1 and TRBJ2-2; possible D gene TRBD2, 5 bases. CDR3 length: 13 residues. Per the germline V gene, CDR1 is SQVTM and CDR2 is ANQGSEA. Trimming removed 7 bases from V and 7 bases from J, with 16 bases in between. CDR3 region: CSAGSGLGGELFF. The CDR3 DNA sequence: TGCAGCGCGGGGTCCGGGCTGGGCGGGGAGCTGTTTTTT.

This clone was picked up a small number of times. The V gene is TRBV4-2, the J gene TRBJ1-4, with D possibly being TRBD1 (5 bases). The length of the CDR3 is 15 residues. Trimming removed 0 bases from V and 7 bases from J, with 12 bases in between. CDR1 is LGHNA, CDR2 YNFKEQ, per germline. The CDR3 region has the DNA TGTGCCAGCAGCCAAGAGGGGGAGTTAGGTGAAAAACTGTTTTTT. It is translated as CASSQEGELGEKLFF.

CDR3 coding DNA: TGTGCCAGCAGGGCAACAGGGGCTAACTATGGCTACACCTTC. Protein product: CASRATGANYGYTF. This chain uses TRBV27 with TRBJ1-2, with TRBD1 matching 7 bases. V lost 6 bases, J lost 0 bases, and 4 bases stayed unmatched. From germline, CDR1 is MNHEY and CDR2 SMNVEV (reference sequence). This CDR3 has 14 residues.

This clone was seen a few times. This chain uses TRBV5-1 with TRBJ1-1; D remains ambiguous. The CDR3 runs to 14 residues. Per germline, CDR1 SGHRS and CDR2 YFSETQ. Trimming cost V 0 bases and J 0 bases, with 6 bases left between them. The CDR3 is CASSLAVMNTEAFF. The CDR3 DNA reads as TGCGCCAGCAGCTTGGCAGTCATGAACACTGAAGCTTTCTTT. Looking up the rest from reference TRBV5-1 and TRBJ1-1 gives the full variable domain: KAGVTQTPRYLIKTRGQQVTLSCSPISGHRSVSWYQQTPGQGLQFLFEYFSETQRNKGNFPGRFSGRQFSNSRSEMNVSTLELGDSALYLCASSLAVMNTEAFFGQGTRLTVV.

The chain combines TRBV4-2 with TRBJ1-4; D uncertain. V was clipped by 1 base and J by 8 bases, with 5 bases between them. CDR1 LGHNA and CDR2 YNFKEQ come from the germline V gene. The CDR3 covers 12 residues. The CDR3 sequence: CASSQGVEKLFF. CDR3 sequence (DNA): TGTGCCAGCAGCCAAGGAGTAGAAAAACTGTTTTTT.

The chain is built from TRBV15 and TRBJ2-2; 10 positions agree with TRBD1. This CDR3 is 16 amino acids long. From germline, CDR1 is LNHNV and CDR2 YYDKDF (reference sequence). V was pared by 3 bases and J by 1 base, with 2 bases of the junction left unmatched. The CDR3 sequence is CATSRGDRGNTGELFF. Written as DNA, the CDR3 is TGTGCCACCAGCAGGGGGGACAGGGGGAACACCGGGGAGCTGTTTTTT.

The chain has TRBV14 and TRBJ2-1; 11 bases match TRBD2. V was clipped by 4 bases and J by 8 bases; unmatched bases: 13. Germline-derived CDR1 and CDR2 are SGHDN and FVKESK. The CDR3 consists of 17 residues. As DNA, the CDR3 is TGTGCCAGCAGCCCCGTCGGTAGCGGGGGGGCCGACTATGAGCAGTTCTTC. Translating it yields CASSPVGSGGADYEQFF.

This sequence joins TRBV2 and TRBJ2-7; D is ambiguous. CDR3 size: 11 residues. Trimming shortened V by 5 bases and J by 2 bases, and 4 bases separated the two germline ends. Germline-derived CDR1 and CDR2 are SNHLY and FYNNEI. In DNA form, the CDR3 reads TGTGCCAGCAGTTCGACCTACGAGCAGTACTTC. Its translation is CASSSTYEQYF.

Only a few counts were recorded for this clone. V is TRBV5-1 and J is TRBJ2-3; possible D gene TRBD2, 5 bases. There are 14 residues in the CDR3. Trimming shortened V by 0 bases and J by 3 bases, and 8 bases separated the two germline ends. The germline gives CDR1 SGHRS, CDR2 YFSETQ. The CDR3 sequence: CASSLVGVTDTQYF. CDR3 coding DNA: TGCGCCAGCAGCTTGGTCGGGGTGACAGATACGCAGTATTTT.

This clone turned up a few times. The CDR3 DNA reads as TGTGCCAGCACGGTCGGGGGGCCTGGAGGGACTGAAGCTTTCTTT. This encodes CASTVGGPGGTEAFF. The chain links TRBV7-9 to TRBJ1-1; D possibly corresponds to TRBD1 (6 bases). This CDR3 has 15 residues. V was shortened by 7 bases and J by 5 bases, with 20 bases between the two germline ends. Germline CDR1 is SEHNR and CDR2 is FQNEAQ (reference sequence).